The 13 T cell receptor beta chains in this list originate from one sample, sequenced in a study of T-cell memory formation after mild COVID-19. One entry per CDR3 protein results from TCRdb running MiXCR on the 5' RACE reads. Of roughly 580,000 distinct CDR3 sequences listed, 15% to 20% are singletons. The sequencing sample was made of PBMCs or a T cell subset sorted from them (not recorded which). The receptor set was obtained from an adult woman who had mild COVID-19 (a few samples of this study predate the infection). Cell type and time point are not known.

CDR3 residues: CASSGPGTGLMGNTEAFF. In DNA, the CDR3 is TGTGCCAGCAGCGGACCTGGGACAGGGTTGATGGGGAACACTGAAGCTTTCTTT. The rearrangement joins TRBV5-6 to TRBJ1-1, with TRBD1 matching 9 bases. The CDR3 covers 18 residues. The germline V gene has CDR1 SGHDT and CDR2 YYEEEE. Trimming took 4 bases from V and 1 from J; bases not matched to a gene: 14. Looking up the rest from reference TRBV5-6 and TRBJ1-1 gives the full variable domain: DAGVTQSPTHLIKTRGQQVTLRCSPKSGHDTVSWYQQALGQGPQFIFQYYEEEERQRGNFPDRFSGHQFPNYSSELNVNALLLGDSALYLCASSGPGTGLMGNTEAFFGQGTRLTVV.

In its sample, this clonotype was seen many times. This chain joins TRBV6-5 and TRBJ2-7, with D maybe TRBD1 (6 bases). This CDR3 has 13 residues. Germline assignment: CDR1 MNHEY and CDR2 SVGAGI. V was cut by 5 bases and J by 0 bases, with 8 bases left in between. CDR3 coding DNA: TGTGCCAGCAGTAGGGGGAACTCCTACGAGCAGTACTTC. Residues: CASSRGNSYEQYF.

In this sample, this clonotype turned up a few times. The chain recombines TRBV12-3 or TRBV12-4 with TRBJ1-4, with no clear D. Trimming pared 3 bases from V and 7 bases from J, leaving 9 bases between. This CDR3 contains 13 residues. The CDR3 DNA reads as TGTGCCAGCAGTTTCTGGGGTACTGAAAAACTGTTTTTT. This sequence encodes CASSFWGTEKLFF.

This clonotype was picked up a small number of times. The CDR3 here is CASSLLGDSNEQFF. CDR3 DNA: TGTGCCAGCAGTTTATTAGGGGACAGCAATGAGCAGTTCTTC. The chain joins TRBV27 to TRBJ2-1, with 7 bases fitting TRBD1. The ends lost 1 base at V and 6 bases at J; junction bases unmatched: 3. CDR3 length: 14 amino acids. The germline gives CDR1 MNHEY, CDR2 SMNVEV (reference sequence).

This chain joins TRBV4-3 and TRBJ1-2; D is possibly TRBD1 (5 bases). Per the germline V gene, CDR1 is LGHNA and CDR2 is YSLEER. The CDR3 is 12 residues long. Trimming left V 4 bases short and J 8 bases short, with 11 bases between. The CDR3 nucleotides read TGCGCCAGCAGCCGGGGGTCGCGGGGCTACACCTTC. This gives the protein CASSRGSRGYTF.

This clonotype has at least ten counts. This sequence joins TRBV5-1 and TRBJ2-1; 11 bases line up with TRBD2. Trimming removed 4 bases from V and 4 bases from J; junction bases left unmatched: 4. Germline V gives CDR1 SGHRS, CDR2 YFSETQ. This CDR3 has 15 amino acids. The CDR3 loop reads CASSPTSGGYNEQFF. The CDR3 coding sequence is TGCGCCAGCAGCCCCACTAGCGGGGGTTACAATGAGCAGTTCTTC.

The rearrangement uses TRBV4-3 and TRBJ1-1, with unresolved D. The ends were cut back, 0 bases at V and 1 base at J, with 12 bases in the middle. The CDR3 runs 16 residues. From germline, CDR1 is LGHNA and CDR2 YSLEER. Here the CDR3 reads CASSQDRLGWNTEAFF. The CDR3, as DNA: TGCGCCAGCAGCCAAGATCGTTTAGGGTGGAACACTGAAGCTTTCTTT.

CDR3: CASSLEGQGARQPQHF. CDR3 DNA: TGTGCCAGCAGCTTGGAAGGCCAGGGGGCCCGTCAGCCCCAGCATTTT. This sequence joins TRBV5-5 and TRBJ1-5, with 8 bases fitting TRBD1. The CDR3 spans 16 residues. V gave up 0 bases and J gave up 6 bases; unmatched junction bases: 8. Per the germline V gene, CDR1 is SGHKS and CDR2 is YYEKEE (reference sequence).

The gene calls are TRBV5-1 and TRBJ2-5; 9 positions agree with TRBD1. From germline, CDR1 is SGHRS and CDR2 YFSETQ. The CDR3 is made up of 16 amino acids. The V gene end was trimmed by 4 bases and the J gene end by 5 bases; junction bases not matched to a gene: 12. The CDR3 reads CASSVRGQGYRETQYF. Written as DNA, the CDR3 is TGCGCCAGCAGCGTAAGGGGACAGGGATATCGTGAGACCCAGTACTTC.

The CDR3 loop reads CSVDVDSLETQYF. CDR3 sequence (DNA): TGCAGCGTTGACGTAGACAGTTTAGAGACCCAGTACTTC. This chain links TRBV29-1 with TRBJ2-5; TRBD1 might be the D (5 bases). This CDR3 contains 13 residues. The ends were cut back, 3 bases at V and 4 bases at J, with 12 bases in the middle. Germline-derived CDR1 and CDR2 are SQVTM and ANQGSEA. Supplemented by reference TRBV29-1 and TRBJ2-5, the full variable domain reads SAVISQKPSRDICQRGTSLTIQCQVDSQVTMMFWYRQQPGQSLTLIATANQGSEATYESGFVIDKFPISRPNLTFSTLTVSNMSPEDSSIYLCSVDVDSLETQYFGPGTRLLVL.

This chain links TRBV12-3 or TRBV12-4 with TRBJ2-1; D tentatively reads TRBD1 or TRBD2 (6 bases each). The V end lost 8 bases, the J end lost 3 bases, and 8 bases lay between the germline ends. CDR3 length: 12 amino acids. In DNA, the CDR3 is TGTGCCAGCGGGGGGCTCTACAATGAGCAGTTCTTC. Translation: CASGGLYNEQFF.

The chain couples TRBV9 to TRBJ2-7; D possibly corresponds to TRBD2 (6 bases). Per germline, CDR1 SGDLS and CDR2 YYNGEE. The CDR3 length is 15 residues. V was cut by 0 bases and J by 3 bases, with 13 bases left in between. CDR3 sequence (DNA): TGTGCCAGCAGCGTAGGAGGAAGGGGAGGCTACGAGCAGTACTTC. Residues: CASSVGGRGGYEQYF.

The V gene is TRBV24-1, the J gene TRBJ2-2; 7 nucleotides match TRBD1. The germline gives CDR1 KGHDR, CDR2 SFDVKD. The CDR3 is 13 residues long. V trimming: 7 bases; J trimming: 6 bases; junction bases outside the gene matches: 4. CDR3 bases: TGTGCCACCAGAACGACAGGGCCCGGGGAGCTGTTTTTT. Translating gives CATRTTGPGELFF.